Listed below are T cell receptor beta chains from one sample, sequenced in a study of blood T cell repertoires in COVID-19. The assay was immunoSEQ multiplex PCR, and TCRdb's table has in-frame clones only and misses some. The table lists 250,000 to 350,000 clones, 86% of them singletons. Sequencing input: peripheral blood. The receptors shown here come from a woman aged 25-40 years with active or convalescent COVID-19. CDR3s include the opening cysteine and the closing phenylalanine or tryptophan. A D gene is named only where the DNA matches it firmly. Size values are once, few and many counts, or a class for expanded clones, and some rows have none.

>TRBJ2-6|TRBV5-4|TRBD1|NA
CASSKGGVQRANVLTF
TGTGCCAGCAGCAAAGGGGGCGTCCAAAGGGCCAACGTCCTGACTTTC
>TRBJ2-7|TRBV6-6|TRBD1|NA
CASSNPDRGYEQYF
TGTGCCAGCAGTAACCCGGACAGGGGCTACGAGCAGTACTTC
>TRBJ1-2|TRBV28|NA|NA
CASSFPLGWGHYGYTF
TGTGCCAGCAGTTTTCCCCTTGGATGGGGGCACTATGGCTACACCTTC
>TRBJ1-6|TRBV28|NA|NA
CASSLEVSSYNSPLHF
TGTGCCAGCAGTTTAGAGGTTAGCTCCTATAATTCACCCCTCCACTTT
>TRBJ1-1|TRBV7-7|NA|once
CASSLAHQTEAFF
TGTGCTAGCAGCTTAGCGCATCAGACTGAAGCTTTCTTT
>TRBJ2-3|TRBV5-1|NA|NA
CASSLEIWGTGTDTQYF
TGCGCCAGCAGCTTGGAGATATGGGGGACTGGCACAGATACGCAGTATTTT
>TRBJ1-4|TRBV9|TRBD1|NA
CASSVTPARGEKLFF
TGTGCCAGCAGCGTAACTCCGGCCAGGGGGGAAAAACTGTTTTTT
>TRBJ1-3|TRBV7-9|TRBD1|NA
CASSPRGDSSGNTIYF
TGTGCCAGCAGCCCCCGAGGGGACAGCTCTGGAAACACCATATATTTT
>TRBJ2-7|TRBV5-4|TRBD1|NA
CASSTPTGPSYEQYF
TGTGCCAGCAGCACCCCGACAGGGCCCTCCTACGAGCAGTACTTC
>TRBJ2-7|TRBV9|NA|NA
CASSVEQGGAYEQYF
TGTGCCAGCAGCGTAGAACAGGGAGGGGCCTACGAGCAGTACTTC
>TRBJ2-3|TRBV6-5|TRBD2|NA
CASSRLAGVTDTQYF
TGTGCCAGCAGTCGACTAGCGGGGGTCACAGATACGCAGTATTTT
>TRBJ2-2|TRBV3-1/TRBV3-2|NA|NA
CASSQLGGIGELFF
TGTGCCAGCAGCCAATTGGGGGGAATCGGGGAGCTGTTTTTT
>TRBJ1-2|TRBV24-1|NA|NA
CATSEGHNYGYTF
TGTGCCACCAGTGAAGGACATAACTATGGCTACACCTTC
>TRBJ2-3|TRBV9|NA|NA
CASSVATGRGGTDTQYF
TGTGCCAGCAGCGTAGCTACGGGGCGGGGAGGAACAGATACGCAGTATTTT
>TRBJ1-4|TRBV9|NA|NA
CASSVGGGARAEKLFF
TGTGCCAGCAGCGTAGGTGGGGGCGCTCGTGCTGAAAAACTGTTTTTT
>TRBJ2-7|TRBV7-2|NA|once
CASSLVGGQSSYEQYF
TGTGCCAGCAGCTTAGTGGGGGGACAGAGCTCCTACGAGCAGTACTTC
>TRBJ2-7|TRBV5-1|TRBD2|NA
CASSLLAGGQSYEQYF
TGCGCCAGCAGCTTACTAGCGGGGGGGCAGTCCTACGAGCAGTACTTC
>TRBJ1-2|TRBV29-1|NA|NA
CSVVGQMYGYTF
TGCAGCGTTGTGGGGCAGATGTATGGCTACACCTTC